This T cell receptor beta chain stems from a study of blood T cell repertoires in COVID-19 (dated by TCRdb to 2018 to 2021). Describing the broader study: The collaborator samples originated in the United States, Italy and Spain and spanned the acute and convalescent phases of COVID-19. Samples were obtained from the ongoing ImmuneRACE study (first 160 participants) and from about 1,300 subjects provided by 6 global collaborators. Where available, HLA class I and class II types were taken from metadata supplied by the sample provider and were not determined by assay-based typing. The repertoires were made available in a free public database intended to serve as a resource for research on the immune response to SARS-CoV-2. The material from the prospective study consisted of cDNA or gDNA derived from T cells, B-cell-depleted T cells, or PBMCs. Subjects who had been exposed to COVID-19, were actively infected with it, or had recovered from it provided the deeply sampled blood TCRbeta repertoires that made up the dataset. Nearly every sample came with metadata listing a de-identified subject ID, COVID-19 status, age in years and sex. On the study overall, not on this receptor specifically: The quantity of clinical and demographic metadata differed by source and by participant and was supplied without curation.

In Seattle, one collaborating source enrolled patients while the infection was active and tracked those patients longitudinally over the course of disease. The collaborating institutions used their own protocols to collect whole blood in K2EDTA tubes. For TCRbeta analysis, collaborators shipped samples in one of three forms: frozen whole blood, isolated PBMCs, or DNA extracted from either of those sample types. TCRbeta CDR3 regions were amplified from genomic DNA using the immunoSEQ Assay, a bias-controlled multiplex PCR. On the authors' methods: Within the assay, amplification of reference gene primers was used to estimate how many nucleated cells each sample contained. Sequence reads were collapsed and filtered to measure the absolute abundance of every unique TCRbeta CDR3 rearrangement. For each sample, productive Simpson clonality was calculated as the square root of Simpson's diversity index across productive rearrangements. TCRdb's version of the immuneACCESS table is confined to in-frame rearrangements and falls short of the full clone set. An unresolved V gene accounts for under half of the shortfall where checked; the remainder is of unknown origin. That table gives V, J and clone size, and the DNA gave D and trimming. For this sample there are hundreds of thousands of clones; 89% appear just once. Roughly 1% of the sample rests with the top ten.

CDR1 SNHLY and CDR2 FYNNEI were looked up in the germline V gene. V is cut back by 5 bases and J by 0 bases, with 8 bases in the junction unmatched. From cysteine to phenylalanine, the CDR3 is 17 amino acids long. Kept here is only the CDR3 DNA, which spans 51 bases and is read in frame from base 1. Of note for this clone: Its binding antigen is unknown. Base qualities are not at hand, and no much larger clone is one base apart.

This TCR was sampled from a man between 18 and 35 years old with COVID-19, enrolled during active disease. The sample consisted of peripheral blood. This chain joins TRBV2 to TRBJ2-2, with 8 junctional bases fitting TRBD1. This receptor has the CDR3 CASSFHKDRANTGELFF. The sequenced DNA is TGTGCCAGCAGTTTTCACAAGGACAGGGCGAACACCGGGGAGCTGTTTTTT.